These 18 T cell receptor beta chains were sequenced from one sample in a study of T cell changes during pregnancy in multiple sclerosis. TCRdb's table, derived via immunoSEQ multiplex PCR, lists solely in-frame clones and lacks some. This table holds 70,000 to 95,000 clones, roughly 93% found once. The sample here was peripheral blood, taken in the first trimester of pregnancy. The receptors come from a female donor with multiple sclerosis, enrolled in a pregnancy study.

The J gene is TRBJ1-4, the V gene TRBV27, with TRBD1 matching over 8 bases. The CDR3 totals 15 residues. Germline trimming cut 5 bases from V and 7 bases from J; bases unmatched to any gene: 9. In germline, CDR1 is MNHEY, CDR2 SMNVEV (reference sequence). CDR3 sequence: CASSPRTGRVEKLFF. CDR3 nucleotide sequence: TGTGCCAGCAGTCCACGGACAGGGCGGGTTGAAAAACTGTTTTTT.

The rearrangement uses TRBV2 and TRBJ2-7; perhaps TRBD1 as D (6 bases). The germline V gene has CDR1 SNHLY and CDR2 FYNNEI. This CDR3 spans 13 amino acids. V dropped 11 bases and J dropped 1 base, with 15 bases sitting between them. The CDR3 is CASKPGQSYEQYF. In nucleotides, the CDR3 is TGTGCCTCTAAGCCAGGACAGTCCTACGAGCAGTACTTC.

The table lists this clone with a few counts. This chain joins TRBV6-6 and TRBJ2-7, with 12 bases matching TRBD2. CDR3 size: 15 residues. Germline CDR1 is MNHNY and CDR2 is SVGAGI (reference sequence). The ends lost 6 bases at V and 2 bases at J; junction bases unmatched: 5. The CDR3 DNA reads as TGTGCCAGCAGGGACTCTAGCGGGGGGGCCTACGAGCAGTACTTC. It specifies CASRDSSGGAYEQYF.

This chain connects TRBV5-1 to TRBJ1-3, with TRBD1 identical over 9 bases. Germline V gene lookup returns CDR1 SGHRS and CDR2 YFSETQ. CDR3 length equals 16 residues. Trimming took 2 bases from V and 0 from J; bases not matched to a gene: 3. The CDR3 here is CASSLQGAGSGNTIYF. The DNA of the CDR3 is TGCGCCAGCAGCTTACAGGGGGCTGGCTCTGGAAACACCATATATTTT.

CDR3 bases: TGTGCCACCGGAAAGCCGGGACAGGGACGTCGTCATGGCTACACCTTC. The encoded protein is CATGKPGQGRRHGYTF. The chain has TRBV27 and TRBJ1-2, with 9 bases matching TRBD1. CDR3 length equals 16 residues. Per the germline V gene, CDR1 is MNHEY and CDR2 is SMNVEV (reference sequence). V lost 10 bases, J lost 6 bases, and 18 bases stayed unmatched.

The CDR3 DNA follows: TGCAGTGCTAAATACGGCTACGAGCAGTACTTC. Translated: CSAKYGYEQYF. This chain joins TRBV20-1 and TRBJ2-7; D unclear. Germline V gene data show CDR1 as DFQATT and CDR2 as SNEGSKA (reference sequence). This CDR3 contains 11 residues. The germline V and J ends were trimmed by 4 bases and 3 bases, with 7 bases remaining between them.

The rearrangement joins TRBV14 to TRBJ2-3, with TRBD2 identical over 11 bases. V dropped 4 bases and J dropped 4; count of bases not matched to a gene: 4. Germline V gene data show CDR1 as SGHDN and CDR2 as FVKESK. The CDR3 spans 15 residues. CDR3 nucleotide sequence: TGTGCCAGCAGCCCCGGGACTAGCGGTGCAGATACGCAGTATTTT. Amino acids: CASSPGTSGADTQYF.

The rearrangement links TRBV14 to TRBJ2-7, with D maybe TRBD1 (6 bases). The germline V gene has CDR1 SGHDN and CDR2 FVKESK. The CDR3 runs 14 residues. Trimming took 5 bases from V and 1 from J, leaving 12 bases between them. CDR3: CASSSPDSSYEQYF. CDR3 DNA: TGTGCCAGCAGCTCTCCGGACAGTTCCTACGAGCAGTACTTC.

CDR3 region: CASTINMNTEAFF. In DNA, the CDR3 is TGTGCCAGCACCATAAACATGAACACTGAAGCTTTCTTT. This chain links TRBV7-9 with TRBJ1-1; D gene unclear. The CDR3 spans 13 residues. CDR1 SEHNR and CDR2 FQNEAQ come from the germline V gene (reference sequence). V shed 7 bases and J shed 0 bases, with 9 bases lying between them.

Only one count was recorded for this clone. The chain uses TRBV5-6 and TRBJ1-5, with D maybe TRBD1 (6 bases). Germline lookup yields CDR1 SGHDT and CDR2 YYEEEE. The CDR3 contains 12 residues. The ends were cut back, 4 bases at V and 6 bases at J, with 8 bases in the middle. CDR3 sequence (DNA): TGTGCCAGCAGCCAGGGGCCTCAGCCCCAGCATTTT. This encodes CASSQGPQPQHF.

This clone was seen a single time. Germline is not matched at one junction end, which may reflect a read error. The V and J genes are TRBV7-7 and TRBJ2-2; 7 bases agree with TRBD1. This CDR3 contains 14 residues. Germline loops: CDR1 SSHAT, CDR2 FNYEAQ (reference sequence). The chain's CDR3 is CASRGTAGTGELFF. CDR3 nucleotide sequence: TGTGCTAGCAGAGGGACAGCCGGAACCGGGGAGCTGTTTTTT.

This clone was observed once. The J gene is TRBJ2-3, the V gene TRBV7-9; no reliable D call. Per germline, CDR1 SEHNR and CDR2 FQNEAQ (reference sequence). Trimming shortened V by 10 bases and J by 5 bases, and 4 bases separated the two germline ends. CDR3 size: 9 residues. The CDR3 nucleotides read TGTGCCACCAAAGATACGCAGTATTTT. Protein: CATKDTQYF. Variable domain in full (rest from reference TRBV7-9 and TRBJ2-3): DTGVSQNPRHKITKRGQNVTFRCDPISEHNRLYWYRQTLGQGPEFLTYFQNEAQLEKSRLLSDRFSAERPKGSFSTLEIQRTEQGDSAMYLCATKDTQYFGPGTRLTVL.

This sequence joins TRBV21-1 and TRBJ2-1; the table's D call, TRBD2, was not checked against the DNA. TRBV21-1 is a recognized pseudogene. The CDR3 extends over 15 amino acids. CDR3 in amino acids: CASSKTSGTYNEQFF. For the CDR3, the DNA is TGTGCCAGCAGCAAGACTAGCGGGACTTACAATGAGCAGTTCTTC.

The chain combines TRBV6-5 with TRBJ1-5; no clear D. The CDR3 covers 13 residues. Germline loops: CDR1 MNHEY, CDR2 SVGAGI. Trimming pared 0 bases from V and 5 bases from J, leaving 5 bases between. CDR3 in DNA: TGTGCCAGCAGTTACTCCCCGGATCAGCCCCAGCATTTT. Amino acids: CASSYSPDQPQHF.

The chain recombines TRBV14 with TRBJ1-1; perhaps TRBD1 as D (6 bases). CDR1 is SGHDN and CDR2 is FVKESK in the germline V gene. The ends were cut back, 1 base at V and 8 bases at J, with 11 bases in the middle. The CDR3 sequence is 13 residues long. CDR3 nucleotides: TGTGCCAGCAGCCAAGTCCAGGGGACAGAAGCTTTCTTT. The encoded protein is CASSQVQGTEAFF.

This sequence joins TRBV11-3 and TRBJ2-1, with no clear D. The V end was cut by 4 bases, the J end by 5 bases, with 6 bases between. Per the germline V gene, CDR1 is SGHNT and CDR2 is YENEEA. CDR3 length: 12 amino acids. CDR3 DNA: TGTGCCAGCAGCTCAAGCAACAATGAGCAGTTCTTC. Amino acid sequence: CASSSSNNEQFF.

The chain links TRBV9 to TRBJ1-1; a weak D match, TRBD1 (5 bases). V was cut by 4 bases and J by 1 base, with 14 bases left in between. The CDR3 runs 15 residues. Germline V gives CDR1 SGDLS, CDR2 YYNGEE. This CDR3 reads CASSPSDSRNTEAFF. In DNA form, the CDR3 reads TGTGCCAGCAGCCCGAGCGACAGCCGGAACACTGAAGCTTTCTTT.

The chain employs TRBV11-3 and TRBJ2-3; tentative D call: TRBD1 (5 bases). The CDR3 is made up of 16 amino acids. Germline V gene lookup returns CDR1 SGHNT and CDR2 YENEEA. V lost 2 bases and J lost 0, with 12 bases in between. CDR3 nucleotides: TGTGCCAGCAGCTTAATATCTGGGGCCAGCACAGATACGCAGTATTTT. This encodes CASSLISGASTDTQYF.